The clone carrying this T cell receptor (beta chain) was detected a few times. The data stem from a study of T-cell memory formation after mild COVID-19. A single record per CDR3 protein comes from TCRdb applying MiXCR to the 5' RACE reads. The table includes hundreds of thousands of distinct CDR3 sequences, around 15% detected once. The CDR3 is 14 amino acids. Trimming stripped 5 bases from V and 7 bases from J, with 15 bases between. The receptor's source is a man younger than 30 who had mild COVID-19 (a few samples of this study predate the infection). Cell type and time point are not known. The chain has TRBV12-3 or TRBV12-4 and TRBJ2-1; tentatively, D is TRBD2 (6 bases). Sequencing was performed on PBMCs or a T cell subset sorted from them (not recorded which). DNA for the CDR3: TGTGCCAGCAGTCTGCGGGGCGGTTGGAATGAGCAGTTCTTC. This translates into CASSLRGGWNEQFF.